One sample yielded the 13 T cell receptor beta chains listed below, sequenced in a study of blood T cell repertoires in COVID-19. Only in-frame clones appear in the TCRdb table, and some are missing; sequencing was by immunoSEQ multiplex PCR. Counted here are fewer than 140,000 clones, roughly two thirds occurring once; the ten biggest clones make up roughly 0.86%. Sequencing was performed on peripheral blood. These receptors were collected from a human donor with acute or convalescent COVID-19. The donor label of this sample is uncertain.

The DNA for the CDR3 is TGTGCCAGCAGCAACAAGGGGCAAAAGGGTGAAGCTTTCTTT. Translating gives CASSNKGQKGEAFF. The chain is built from TRBV9 and TRBJ1-1, with D possibly matching TRBD1 (5 bases). The germline V gene has CDR1 SGDLS and CDR2 YYNGEE. V dropped 4 bases and J dropped 7 bases, with 17 bases sitting between them. This CDR3 spans 14 amino acids.

The chain combines TRBV12-5 with TRBJ2-1, with TRBD1 matching over 7 bases. V trimming: 2 bases; J trimming: 4 bases; junction bases outside the gene matches: 5. The length of the CDR3 is 15 residues. Per the germline V gene, CDR1 is LGHNT and CDR2 is FRNRAP. The CDR3 is CASGLIGRGYNEQFF. CDR3 DNA: TGTGCTAGTGGTTTGATCGGCAGGGGGTACAATGAGCAGTTCTTC.

This chain links TRBV13 with TRBJ1-3, with unresolved D. Between the trimmed V and J ends, which lost 0 bases and 4 bases, there was a span of 7 bases. Germline V gene data show CDR1 as PRHDT and CDR2 as FYEKMQ (reference sequence). This CDR3 is built from 14 residues. The CDR3 here is CASSLGGGGNTIYF. CDR3 coding DNA: TGTGCCAGCAGCTTAGGGGGAGGAGGAAACACCATATATTTT.

The chain recombines TRBV11-2 with TRBJ2-1, with 10 bases lining up with TRBD1. The CDR3 runs to 16 residues. The J segment lost 9 bases and the V segment lost 3 bases, leaving 11 bases of the junction unmatched. CDR1 and CDR2 (germline): SGHAT, FQNNGV. This CDR3 is CASSFDRGLLSGEQFF. The DNA for the CDR3 is TGTGCCAGCAGCTTTGACAGGGGGCTACTGTCGGGTGAGCAGTTCTTC.

This clone was found a few times. V gene TRBV28 combines with J gene TRBJ2-4; 10 nucleotides align to TRBD1. The CDR3 runs to 15 residues. J lost 7 bases, V lost 3 bases, and 6 bases had no gene match. Germline values: CDR1 MDHEN, CDR2 SYDVKM. The CDR3 sequence: CASSFKDRGLNIQYF. CDR3 sequence (DNA): TGTGCCAGCAGTTTCAAGGACAGGGGGTTGAACATTCAGTACTTC. Full variable domain (outside the CDR3, taken from reference TRBV28 and TRBJ2-4): DVKVTQSSRYLVKRTGEKVFLECVQDMDHENMFWYRQDPGLGLRLIYFSYDVKMKEKGDIPEGYSVSREKKERFSLILESASTNQTSMYLCASSFKDRGLNIQYFGAGTRLSVL.

The chain has TRBV5-6 and TRBJ1-2; maybe TRBD1 (5 bases). The germline CDR1 and CDR2 sequences are SGHDT and YYEEEE. V lost 0 bases and J lost 5, with 14 bases in between. This CDR3 has 15 residues. CDR3 sequence (DNA): TGTGCCAGCAGCTTGGGTGGGGCAGCGAAATATGGCTACACCTTC. This gives the protein CASSLGGAAKYGYTF.

Only one count was recorded for this clone. V is TRBV19 and J is TRBJ2-7; 10 bases are a match to TRBD1. Trimming at V came to 0 bases and at J to 4 bases, leaving 3 bases not matched to a gene. Germline V gives CDR1 LNHDA, CDR2 SQIVND (reference sequence). The CDR3 is 15 amino acids. CDR3 loop: CASSIEGQGRYEQYF. The CDR3 DNA reads TGTGCCAGTAGTATAGAGGGACAGGGGAGATACGAGCAGTACTTC.

V is TRBV5-6 and J is TRBJ2-2; 9 positions match TRBD2. The CDR3 runs to 18 residues. V dropped 4 bases and J dropped 1; count of bases not matched to a gene: 11. The germline CDR1 and CDR2 sequences are SGHDT and YYEEEE. This chain's CDR3 is CASSPSGLAGWNTGELFF. Here the CDR3 DNA reads TGTGCCAGCAGCCCAAGCGGTCTAGCGGGGTGGAACACCGGGGAGCTGTTTTTT.

J is TRBJ2-2 and V is TRBV29-1, with D hard to call. Trimming left V 3 bases short and J 3 bases short, with 8 bases between. The CDR3 extends over 13 amino acids. In germline, CDR1 is SQVTM, CDR2 ANQGSEA. Here the CDR3 reads CSVDAEHTGELFF. CDR3 nucleotide sequence: TGCAGCGTTGATGCGGAGCACACCGGGGAGCTGTTTTTT.

There are many counts of this clone. V is TRBV5-1 and J is TRBJ1-6, with 10 bases lining up with TRBD1. This CDR3 has 15 amino acids. The V and J ends lost 4 bases and 10 bases, in that order; junction bases with no gene match: 8. CDR1 is SGHRS, CDR2 YFSETQ, per germline. CDR3 loop: CASSPRDRGRSPLHF. CDR3 coding DNA: TGCGCCAGCAGCCCCCGGGACAGGGGAAGATCACCCCTCCACTTT.

This clone has just one count. V gene TRBV7-6 combines with J gene TRBJ1-4, with TRBD1 matching over 8 bases. Germline values: CDR1 SGHVS, CDR2 FNYEAQ. V shed 5 bases, J shed 5 bases, and the junction held 4 bases outside the gene matches. The CDR3 sequence is 14 residues long. The DNA for the CDR3 is TGTGCCAGCAGCAGGACAGGGAGGAATGAAAAACTGTTTTTT. Protein sequence: CASSRTGRNEKLFF.

This chain links TRBV24-1 with TRBJ2-1; TRBD1 aligns across 7 bases. The germline V gene encodes CDR1 KGHDR and CDR2 SFDVKD. This CDR3 comprises 15 residues. V lost 3 bases and J lost 4; bases outside the gene matches: 5. This CDR3 is CATSDMGQSYNEQFF. CDR3 DNA sequence: TGTGCCACCAGTGATATGGGACAGTCATACAATGAGCAGTTCTTC.

The chain carries TRBV6-5 and TRBJ2-5; 9 nucleotides match TRBD2. Germline V gives CDR1 MNHEY, CDR2 SVGAGI. Trimming cost V 0 bases and J 2 bases; bases outside gene matches: 4. The CDR3 length is 16 residues. The CDR3 protein is CASSYSSGGLQETQYF. In DNA form, the CDR3 reads TGTGCCAGCAGTTACTCAAGCGGGGGGCTACAAGAGACCCAGTACTTC.